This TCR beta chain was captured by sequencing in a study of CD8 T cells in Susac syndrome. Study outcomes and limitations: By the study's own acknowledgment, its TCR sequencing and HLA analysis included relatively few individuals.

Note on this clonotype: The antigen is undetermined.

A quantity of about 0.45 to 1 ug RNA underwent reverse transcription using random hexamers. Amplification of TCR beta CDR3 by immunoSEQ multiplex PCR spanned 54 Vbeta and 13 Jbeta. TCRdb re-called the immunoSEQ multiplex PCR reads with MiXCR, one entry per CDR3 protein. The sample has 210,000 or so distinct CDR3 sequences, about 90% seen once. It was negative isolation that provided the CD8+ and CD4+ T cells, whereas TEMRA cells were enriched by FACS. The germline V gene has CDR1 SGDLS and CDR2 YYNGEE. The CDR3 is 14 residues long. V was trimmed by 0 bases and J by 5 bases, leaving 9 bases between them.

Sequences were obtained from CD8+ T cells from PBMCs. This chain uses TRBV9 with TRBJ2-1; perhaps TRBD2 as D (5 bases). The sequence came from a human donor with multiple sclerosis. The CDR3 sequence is CASSVASGHNEQFF. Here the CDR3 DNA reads TGTGCCAGCAGCGTAGCCAGCGGACACAATGAGCAGTTCTTC.